A single sample gave rise to the 27 T cell receptor beta chains below, sequenced in a study of blood T cell repertoires in COVID-19. Profiled with immunoSEQ multiplex PCR; TCRdb holds only in-frame clones, not every one. The repertoire holds a few hundred thousand clones, with roughly 90% as singletons. Source material: peripheral blood. These receptors all stem from a man between 40 and 49 years old with acute or convalescent COVID-19.

The chain is built from TRBV5-1 and TRBJ1-1, with D hard to call. Trimming cost V 0 bases and J 5 bases, with 8 bases left between them. Germline V gene lookup returns CDR1 SGHRS and CDR2 YFSETQ. The CDR3 totals 13 residues. CDR3: CASSLGSETEAFF. The CDR3 DNA follows: TGCGCCAGCAGCTTGGGGAGCGAGACTGAAGCTTTCTTT.

The chain carries TRBV4-2 and TRBJ1-5; 7 bases line up with TRBD1. V shed 6 bases, J shed 9 bases, and the junction held 23 bases outside the gene matches. Germline CDR1 reads LGHNA; CDR2 reads YNFKEQ. The CDR3 runs to 18 residues. CDR3 protein: CASRFMNRGLKKAGPQHF. The CDR3 DNA sequence: TGTGCCAGCAGGTTCATGAACAGGGGCCTGAAAAAAGCGGGGCCCCAGCATTTT.

This clone was picked up one time. The CDR3 coding sequence is TGTGCCAGCAGCCTACAGGGATCGGTGCAGCCCCAGCATTTT. This sequence encodes CASSLQGSVQPQHF. V gene TRBV5-8 combines with J gene TRBJ1-5; D is possibly TRBD1 (6 bases). Trimming left V 4 bases short and J 7 bases short, with 15 bases between. This CDR3 has 14 residues. The germline V gene encodes CDR1 SGHTS and CDR2 YDEGEE. Full variable domain (missing parts from reference TRBV5-8 and TRBJ1-5): EAGVTQSPTHLIKTRGQQATLRCSPISGHTSVYWYQQALGLGLQFLLWYDEGEERNRGNFPPRFSGRQFPNYSSELNVNALELEDSALYLCASSLQGSVQPQHFGDGTRLSIL.

V and J are TRBV27 and TRBJ2-7, with D perhaps TRBD1 (5 bases). Germline V gene data show CDR1 as MNHEY and CDR2 as SMNVEV (reference sequence). V shed 11 bases and J shed 2 bases, with 16 bases lying between them. The CDR3 has 13 amino acids. CDR3 bases: TGTGCCTCTCGCCGGACACAAACCTACGAGCAGTACTTC. Amino acids: CASRRTQTYEQYF.

This clone is a singleton in its sample. The chain combines TRBV11-3 with TRBJ2-2; 8 nucleotides align to TRBD2. V dropped 5 bases and J dropped 0; count of bases not matched to a gene: 2. Per the germline V gene, CDR1 is SGHNT and CDR2 is YENEEA. CDR3 length equals 15 residues. CDR3 amino acids: CASSVSGANTGELFF. CDR3 in DNA: TGTGCCAGCAGCGTTAGCGGGGCGAACACCGGGGAGCTGTTTTTT.

The chain links TRBV9 to TRBJ2-1; D uncertain. There are 16 residues in the CDR3. Trimming shortened V by 1 base and J by 5 bases, and 16 bases separated the two germline ends. From germline, CDR1 is SGDLS and CDR2 YYNGEE. The CDR3 bases are TGTGCCAGCAGCGTACGCGCGTTTAGCAGAAACAATGAGCAGTTCTTC. Encoded protein: CASSVRAFSRNNEQFF.

This clone was seen just once. The genes are TRBV29-1 and TRBJ1-1, with 9 positions matching TRBD1. The CDR3 extends over 13 amino acids. The germline gives CDR1 SQVTM, CDR2 ANQGSEA. V shed 6 bases and J 11 bases; nucleotides not matched to a gene: 13. The CDR3 DNA sequence: TGCAGCGTGAACCGGGACAGGGTTTTGGAGGCTTTCTTT. It translates to CSVNRDRVLEAFF.

The rearrangement joins TRBV29-1 to TRBJ2-4; possibly TRBD2 for D (5 bases). The CDR3 totals 13 residues. Deletions cut 4 bases from V and 10 bases from J, with 17 bases between. Germline V gives CDR1 SQVTM, CDR2 ANQGSEA. CDR3: CSVVTGSTGIQYF. CDR3 nucleotides: TGCAGCGTTGTCACCGGGTCCACGGGGATTCAGTACTTC. Full variable domain (remainder filled in from reference TRBV29-1 and TRBJ2-4): SAVISQKPSRDICQRGTSLTIQCQVDSQVTMMFWYRQQPGQSLTLIATANQGSEATYESGFVIDKFPISRPNLTFSTLTVSNMSPEDSSIYLCSVVTGSTGIQYFGAGTRLSVL.

This rearrangement joins TRBV7-9 to TRBJ2-1; 9 nucleotides line up with TRBD1. Unmatched junction bases numbered 9, after V lost 0 bases and J lost 6 bases. The germline CDR1 and CDR2 sequences are SEHNR and FQNEAQ (reference sequence). This CDR3 is built from 17 residues. CDR3 in amino acids: CASSLAPAGTGSNEQFF. For the CDR3, the DNA is TGTGCCAGCAGCTTAGCCCCCGCCGGGACAGGGTCCAATGAGCAGTTCTTC.

The rearrangement uses TRBV20-1 and TRBJ2-7, with 9 bases identical to TRBD2. The ends lost 3 bases at V and 0 bases at J; junction bases unmatched: 6. CDR1 and CDR2 (germline): DFQATT, SNEGSKA (reference sequence). This CDR3 is built from 15 residues. In DNA, the CDR3 is TGCAGTGCTAGTAAGGCGGGAGGGAACTCCTACGAGCAGTACTTC. This translates into CSASKAGGNSYEQYF.

The V gene is TRBV6-5, the J gene TRBJ1-2, with D unresolved. The germline gives CDR1 MNHEY, CDR2 SVGAGI. The CDR3 is 16 amino acids. V lost 0 bases and J lost 2, with 13 bases in between. The CDR3 loop is CASSYSSTDPNYGYTF. The CDR3 bases are TGTGCCAGCAGTTACTCGAGCACAGATCCGAACTATGGCTACACCTTC.

The rearrangement joins TRBV27 to TRBJ2-2; no clear D gene. V was clipped by 5 bases and J by 7 bases, with 8 bases between them. CDR3 length: 12 residues. Germline V CDR1 and CDR2: MNHEY, SMNVEV (reference sequence). The DNA of the CDR3 is TGTGCCAGCAGTCTGAGGAACGGGGAGCTGTTTTTT. Its translation: CASSLRNGELFF.

This chain connects TRBV5-6 to TRBJ1-2, with 7 bases identical to TRBD1. The CDR3 is made up of 13 amino acids. The germline V gene encodes CDR1 SGHDT and CDR2 YYEEEE. The V segment lost 4 bases and the J segment 8 bases; nucleotides outside the gene matches: 8. The CDR3 sequence is CASSLTGAKGYTF. DNA for the CDR3: TGTGCCAGCAGCCTAACAGGGGCGAAGGGCTACACCTTC.

V gene TRBV7-8 combines with J gene TRBJ1-6; D is perhaps TRBD1 (5 bases). V gave up 5 bases and J gave up 3 bases, with 11 bases separating them. The CDR3 totals 15 residues. From germline, CDR1 is SGHVS and CDR2 FQNEAQ. CDR3 in amino acids: CASSPRQSYNSPLHF. CDR3 sequence (DNA): TGTGCCAGCAGCCCCAGACAGAGCTATAATTCACCCCTCCACTTT.

Remarks on this clone: Other nucleotide sequences from this sample produce the same CDR3. DNA of the CDR3: TGCGCCAGCAGCTTGCGGACAGGGGGTGAAAAACTGTTTTTT. Translation gives CASSLRTGGEKLFF. This chain links TRBV5-1 with TRBJ1-4; 10 bases line up with TRBD1. The CDR3 is 14 residues long. V dropped 1 base and J dropped 7; count of bases not matched to a gene: 1. Per the germline V gene, CDR1 is SGHRS and CDR2 is YFSETQ.

CDR3 nucleotide sequence: TGTGCCAGCAGCTTAGACAGGGGGCGCGGCTATGGCTACACCTTC. Translated, it gives CASSLDRGRGYGYTF. The chain couples TRBV11-2 to TRBJ1-2, with 8 bases identical to TRBD1. Germline V gene sequence: CDR1 SGHAT, CDR2 FQNNGV. After removal of 0 bases from V and 4 bases from J, the junction contained 4 bases not matched to a gene. The CDR3 totals 15 residues.

The chain joins TRBV19 to TRBJ1-4, with 7 bases matching TRBD1. Germline assignment: CDR1 LNHDA and CDR2 SQIVND (reference sequence). Trimming cost V 9 bases and J 7 bases; bases outside gene matches: 17. The CDR3 has 16 amino acids. Written as DNA, the CDR3 is TGTGCCAGCACCCTTTCCGGACAGGCCCTTATTGAAAAACTGTTTTTT. It is translated as CASTLSGQALIEKLFF.

The sample holds a few counts of this clone. One end of the junction fails to match germline, which may point to a read error. This chain uses TRBV9 with TRBJ1-5; TRBD1 aligns across 7 bases. The CDR3 sequence is 15 residues long. Per the germline V gene, CDR1 is SGDLS and CDR2 is YYNGEE. The DNA for the CDR3 is TGTGCCAGCAGCGTAGAGGGGGCTAGCGATCAGCCCCAGCATTTT. It codes for CASSVEGASDQPQHF.

This clone has a single count. This chain connects TRBV7-4 to TRBJ1-1; D gene unclear. The CDR3 spans 11 residues. Trimming took 6 bases from V and 5 from J, leaving 7 bases between them. The germline V gene encodes CDR1 SGHVT and CDR2 SQSDAQ. Here the CDR3 reads CASSTETEAFF. The CDR3 DNA follows: TGTGCCAGCAGTACAGAAACTGAAGCTTTCTTT.

The chain is built from TRBV5-1 and TRBJ2-1, with TRBD2 matching over 15 bases. CDR1 is SGHRS and CDR2 is YFSETQ in the germline V gene. This CDR3 has 16 residues. The J segment lost 9 bases and the V segment lost 4 bases, leaving 8 bases of the junction unmatched. The CDR3 sequence: CASSAGLAGGLGEQFF. CDR3 sequence (DNA): TGCGCCAGCAGCGCCGGACTAGCGGGGGGGCTAGGTGAGCAGTTCTTC.

CDR3 protein: CASSEGLAGVPDTQYF. For the CDR3, the DNA is TGTGCCAGCAGTGAAGGACTAGCGGGAGTGCCAGATACGCAGTATTTT. V is TRBV2 and J is TRBJ2-3; 12 bases map to TRBD2. Germline CDR1 is SNHLY and CDR2 is FYNNEI. There are 16 residues in the CDR3. V lost 1 base, J lost 4 bases, and 3 bases stayed unmatched.

The chain recombines TRBV6-5 with TRBJ2-3, with 11 bases aligning to TRBD2. The ends lost 2 bases at V and 5 bases at J; junction bases unmatched: 6. The CDR3 is 16 amino acids. CDR1 and CDR2 (germline): MNHEY, SVGAGI. The CDR3 nucleotides read TGTGCCAGCAGTTACCTTAGCGGGGGGGCCGGAGATACGCAGTATTTT. The encoded protein is CASSYLSGGAGDTQYF.

This clone was detected only once. This chain links TRBV7-6 with TRBJ2-2; 13 bases fit TRBD2. The CDR3 has 15 residues. Germline V gives CDR1 SGHVS, CDR2 FNYEAQ. Germline trimming cut 4 bases from V and 9 bases from J; bases unmatched to any gene: 5. CDR3 sequence: CASSSGLAGKWELFF. The DNA of the CDR3 is TGTGCCAGCAGCTCGGGACTAGCGGGGAAATGGGAGCTGTTTTTT.

The chain is built from TRBV6-5 and TRBJ2-7; 7 positions agree with TRBD1. The germline V gene encodes CDR1 MNHEY and CDR2 SVGAGI. With V trimmed by 4 bases and J by 2 bases, 5 bases remained unmatched. The CDR3 runs to 14 residues. CDR3 loop: CASSWTGGPYEQYF. As DNA, the CDR3 is TGTGCCAGCAGTTGGACAGGAGGACCCTACGAGCAGTACTTC.

The chain combines TRBV6-2 or TRBV6-3 with TRBJ2-3; 8 nucleotides align to TRBD1. The germline V gene has CDR1 MNHEY and CDR2 SVGEGT. CDR3 length equals 17 residues. With 6 bases clipped from V and 3 bases from J, the junction kept 14 bases outside the gene matches. The CDR3 sequence: CASSNARDQGATDTQYF. In DNA, the CDR3 is TGTGCCAGCAGCAACGCCCGTGACCAGGGGGCAACAGATACGCAGTATTTT.

This clone was observed a single time. J is TRBJ2-2 and V is TRBV7-9; TRBD2 matches at 11 bases. The trim removed 4 bases at V and 7 bases at J, leaving 17 bases unmatched. CDR1 and CDR2 (germline): SEHNR, FQNEAQ (reference sequence). The CDR3 totals 19 residues. In DNA form, the CDR3 reads TGTGCCAGCAGCTCCGGATTGACTTTAGCGGGAGGGCCTGACGGGGAGCTGTTTTTT. Its translation is CASSSGLTLAGGPDGELFF.

This chain links TRBV2 with TRBJ2-3, with D tentatively TRBD2 (5 bases). V was pared by 1 base and J by 2 bases, with 7 bases between. The CDR3 extends over 14 amino acids. The germline V gene encodes CDR1 SNHLY and CDR2 FYNNEI. CDR3 protein: CASSEGGFTDTQYF. Here the CDR3 DNA reads TGTGCCAGCAGTGAAGGCGGGTTCACAGATACGCAGTATTTT.